This is a list of T cell receptor beta chains from one sample in a study of T cell changes during pregnancy in multiple sclerosis. TCRdb keeps only in-frame clones here, not all; method: immunoSEQ multiplex PCR. The sample shows fewer than 85,000 clones, 85% to 95% of them seen only once. The sample in question was peripheral blood, obtained after pregnancy. The receptors here all came from a female donor in good health, enrolled as a control in a pregnancy study. Each CDR3 is given with its conserved first and last residue. D genes are given only for firm matches.

v_call	d_call	j_call	cdr3_nt	cdr3_aa
TRBV6-1	TRBD2	TRBJ2-1	TGTGCCAGCAGAACTAGCGGGAGCGATGAGCAGTTCTTC	CASRTSGSDEQFF
TRBV30	.	TRBJ1-4	TGTGCCTGGAGTTCTATGGCCAACCTAGGTGAAAAACTGTTTTTT	CAWSSMANLGEKLFF
TRBV19	.	TRBJ2-6	TGTGCCAGTAGTACGCAACTCTCTGGGGCCAACGTCCTGACTTTC	CASSTQLSGANVLTF
TRBV9	.	TRBJ2-2	TGTGCCAGCAGCGTCTCCGGGAACACCGGGGAGCTGTTTTTT	CASSVSGNTGELFF
TRBV6-1	.	TRBJ1-4	TGTGCCAGCAGTGAATCAGACAGATTTGCAACTAATGAAAAACTGTTTTTT	CASSESDRFATNEKLFF
TRBV2	.	TRBJ2-3	TGTGCCAGCAGTGTTGGTGGGGGGACCGCAGATACGCAGTATTTT	CASSVGGGTADTQYF
TRBV4-1	.	TRBJ2-7	TGCGCCAGCAGCCAAGGAGTTAGCATGGAATACGAGCAGTACTTC	CASSQGVSMEYEQYF
TRBV9	TRBD2	TRBJ2-1	TGTGCCAGCAGCTTGGGGACTAGCGGGAACAATGAGCAGTTCTTC	CASSLGTSGNNEQFF
TRBV19	.	TRBJ1-5	TGTGCCAGTAGTAATCAGTATAGCAATCAGCCCCAGCATTTT	CASSNQYSNQPQHF
TRBV6-5	.	TRBJ2-4	TGTGCCAGCAGTTTTGCAGGGGGGAACATTCAGTACTTC	CASSFAGGNIQYF
TRBV6-5	.	TRBJ2-5	TGTGCCAGCAGTTCTTTTCCCCCCGAGGAGACCCAGTACTTC	CASSSFPPEETQYF